Listed here are 27 T cell receptor beta chains from one sample, sequenced in a study of T cell repertoires in cytomegalovirus infection. These TCRs' antigens remain unknown. TCRdb independently ran MiXCR on the reads; one entry per CDR3 protein. The data contain tens of thousands of distinct CDR3 sequences, under 30% of them singletons. The sequencing here drew on CD8+ T cells from cultured PBMCs, taken from culture after CMV antigen stimulation. The receptors were sampled from a human donor in good health (CMV status not recorded). Some clones in this sample may be carry-over from other donors' samples.

This clonotype has at least ten counts. The CDR3 loop reads CASSLSGASGDTQYF. The CDR3 region has the DNA TGTGCCAGCAGTTTATCTGGGGCTAGCGGAGATACGCAGTATTTT. J is TRBJ2-3 and V is TRBV27; TRBD2 aligns across 7 bases. The trim removed 0 bases at V and 5 bases at J, leaving 5 bases unmatched. CDR3 length equals 15 residues. In germline, CDR1 is MNHEY, CDR2 SMNVEV (reference sequence).

As regards this clonotype: One junction end disagrees with the germline gene, perhaps due to a read error. The V and J genes are TRBV27 and TRBJ2-7; 11 positions match TRBD1. Germline loops: CDR1 MNHEY, CDR2 SMNVEV (reference sequence). This CDR3 region has 13 residues. The CDR3 DNA follows: TGTGCCAGCAGCCTGGGACAGGGGGTCGAGCAGTACTTT. Its protein product is CASSLGQGVEQYF.

Only a few counts were recorded for this clonotype. V gene TRBV12-5 combines with J gene TRBJ1-1; 7 positions agree with TRBD1. CDR1 is LGHNT and CDR2 is FRNRAP in the germline V gene. V trimming: 1 base; J trimming: 4 bases; junction bases outside the gene matches: 6. The CDR3 is 15 amino acids. In nucleotides, the CDR3 is TGTGCTAGTGGTTTGGGCTTGACAGGGTTCACTGAAGCTTTCTTT. Translation gives CASGLGLTGFTEAFF.

This clonotype was counted ten times or more. The V call is TRBV6-2 or TRBV6-3, the J call TRBJ2-7; D call uncertain. Germline V lookup: CDR1 MNHEY, CDR2 SVGEGT. Trimming shortened V by 5 bases and J by 0 bases, and 5 bases separated the two germline ends. This CDR3 contains 12 residues. CDR3 region: CASSVGSYEQYF. For the CDR3, the DNA is TGTGCCAGCAGTGTCGGCTCCTACGAGCAGTACTTC.

In its sample, this clonotype was seen a few times. The chain uses TRBV27 and TRBJ1-1; no reliable D call. V gave up 5 bases and J gave up 2 bases, with 12 bases separating them. CDR3 length equals 14 residues. CDR1 is MNHEY and CDR2 is SMNVEV in the germline V gene (reference sequence). CDR3 in amino acids: CASSLAGLNTEAFF. For the CDR3, the DNA is TGTGCCAGCAGTCTCGCCGGGCTCAACACTGAAGCTTTCTTT.

This clonotype was counted only a few times. This sequence joins TRBV12-3 or TRBV12-4 and TRBJ2-1; 14 bases fit TRBD2. This CDR3 contains 14 residues. The V and J ends lost 8 bases and 6 bases, in that order; junction bases with no gene match: 3. For the CDR3, the DNA is TGTGCCAGCGGGACTAGCGGGAGTGTCAATGAGCAGTTCTTC. Translation gives CASGTSGSVNEQFF.

This clonotype occurred many times. The gene calls are TRBV20-1 and TRBJ2-3; weak D call: TRBD2 (6 bases). Germline V lookup: CDR1 DFQATT, CDR2 SNEGSKA (reference sequence). V lost 0 bases, J lost 0 bases, and 13 bases lay in between. The CDR3 loop spans 16 amino acids. CDR3 sequence (DNA): TGCAGTGCTAGAGACCGGGAGCGGGCCAGCACAGATACGCAGTATTTT. The encoded protein is CSARDRERASTDTQYF.

The chain couples TRBV24-1 to TRBJ2-3, with D unresolved. Per germline, CDR1 KGHDR and CDR2 SFDVKD. The CDR3 spans 12 residues. Trimming stripped 3 bases from V and 6 bases from J, with 6 bases between. CDR3 DNA sequence: TGTGCCACCAGTGATGAAGGGGATACGCAGTATTTT. As protein: CATSDEGDTQYF.

At least ten counts were recorded for this clonotype. V usage is TRBV20-1 and J usage is TRBJ2-7; 13 bases match TRBD2. Germline CDR1 reads DFQATT; CDR2 reads SNEGSKA (reference sequence). Germline trimming cut 0 bases from V and 4 bases from J; bases unmatched to any gene: 3. The CDR3 is 15 residues long. CDR3 sequence: CSARDRTSGSYEQYF. The CDR3 DNA sequence: TGCAGTGCTAGAGATAGGACTAGCGGGAGTTACGAGCAGTACTTC.

In this sample, this clonotype turned up many times. The chain employs TRBV19 and TRBJ1-1, with D perhaps matching TRBD1 (5 bases). The CDR3 spans 16 residues. V gave up 3 bases and J gave up 0 bases, with 14 bases separating them. Germline CDR1 and CDR2: LNHDA and SQIVND (reference sequence). This chain's CDR3 is CASSINTGTVNTEAFF. The CDR3 DNA follows: TGTGCCAGTAGTATCAATACCGGGACGGTGAACACTGAAGCTTTCTTT.

The J gene is TRBJ2-7, the V gene TRBV6-5; no firm D call. Trimming pared 2 bases from V and 3 bases from J, leaving 14 bases between. The germline V gene has CDR1 MNHEY and CDR2 SVGAGI. The CDR3 extends over 15 amino acids. CDR3 bases: TGTGCCAGCAGTTACCAATCTCCCCTGTACTACGAGCAGTACTTC. Translation: CASSYQSPLYYEQYF.

This clonotype was seen at least ten times. This chain connects TRBV4-3 to TRBJ2-7; D is uncertain. Germline CDR1 is LGHNA and CDR2 is YSLEER. The CDR3 runs to 15 residues. Trimming took 1 base from V and 3 from J, leaving 13 bases between them. The CDR3 DNA sequence: TGCGCCAGCAGCCAAGGGGGTCACCCCAGCTACGAGCAGTACTTC. Its protein product is CASSQGGHPSYEQYF.

This chain connects TRBV18 to TRBJ2-1, with TRBD2 matching over 14 bases. The CDR3 has 16 residues. CDR1 KGHSH and CDR2 LQKENI come from the germline V gene. Unmatched junction bases numbered 5, after V lost 3 bases and J lost 7 bases. This chain's CDR3 is CASSPKTSGGANEQFF. CDR3 nucleotides: TGTGCCAGCTCACCCAAGACTAGCGGGGGGGCGAATGAGCAGTTCTTC.

The chain couples TRBV14 to TRBJ2-7; D unclear. The CDR3 length is 12 residues. Per the germline V gene, CDR1 is SGHDN and CDR2 is FVKESK. V lost 6 bases and J 4 bases, leaving 10 bases between the germline ends. The CDR3, as DNA: TGTGCCAGCAGTCTTAACAAGTACGAGCAGTACTTC. Its protein product is CASSLNKYEQYF.

The chain is built from TRBV30 and TRBJ1-1, with a possible D match to TRBD1 (5 bases). The CDR3 has 14 amino acids. Germline assignment: CDR1 GTSNPN and CDR2 SVGIG (reference sequence). V lost 5 bases and J 5 bases, leaving 18 bases between the germline ends. CDR3 residues: CAWSLGTAGTEAFF. The DNA for the CDR3 is TGTGCCTGGTCCCTCGGGACGGCGGGGACTGAAGCTTTCTTT.

The V gene is TRBV19, the J gene TRBJ1-6; D is possibly TRBD1 (5 bases). V was cut by 4 bases and J by 11 bases, with 9 bases left in between. CDR3 size: 12 residues. CDR1 is LNHDA and CDR2 is SQIVND in the germline V gene (reference sequence). The CDR3 protein is CASSTGQTPLHF. CDR3 DNA sequence: TGTGCCAGTAGTACGGGGCAGACACCCCTCCACTTT.

Only a few counts were recorded for this clonotype. The rearrangement links TRBV5-1 to TRBJ1-1; a possible D gene is TRBD1 (6 bases). The germline V gene has CDR1 SGHRS and CDR2 YFSETQ. The CDR3 contains 13 residues. Trimming took off 5 bases at V and 1 base at J, with 9 bases between the two ends. CDR3 DNA: TGCGCCAGCAGTTGGGGACAGAACACTGAAGCTTTCTTT. Translating gives CASSWGQNTEAFF.

This sequence joins TRBV4-1 and TRBJ2-1, with D unclear. The ends were cut back, 3 bases at V and 9 bases at J, with 21 bases in the middle. Germline-derived CDR1 and CDR2 are MGHRA and YSYEKL. There are 16 residues in the CDR3. The CDR3 spells CASSQGLTQSWGEQFF. The CDR3 DNA reads as TGCGCCAGCAGCCAGGGATTGACACAGTCCTGGGGTGAGCAGTTCTTC.

The chain links TRBV4-3 to TRBJ2-7; possible D gene TRBD1, 6 bases. The CDR3 contains 16 residues. Germline CDR1 LGHNA, CDR2 YSLEER. V was pared by 0 bases and J by 3 bases, with 15 bases between. The CDR3 nucleotides are TGCGCCAGCAGCCAAGATCAAGGGCAGGGGATCTACGAGCAGTACTTC. Translated: CASSQDQGQGIYEQYF.

As for this clonotype: A much larger clonotype is one base distant, so this may be a read error. This chain's CDR3 is CASTWANTEAIF. DNA for the CDR3: TGTGCCAGCACTTGGGCGAACACTGAAGCTATCTTT. The gene calls are TRBV12-3 or TRBV12-4 and TRBJ1-1; D remains ambiguous. The CDR3 has 12 amino acids.

The genes are TRBV9 and TRBJ2-1; 9 nucleotides agree with TRBD2. This CDR3 comprises 17 residues. J gave up 6 bases and V 4 bases, and 14 bases lay outside the gene matches. Germline CDR1 SGDLS, CDR2 YYNGEE. In DNA, the CDR3 is TGTGCCAGCAGCCCACTTTCGGGGGCTAGCGGGGCCAATGAGCAGTTCTTC. Translation gives CASSPLSGASGANEQFF. Filled out from reference TRBV9 and TRBJ2-1, the complete variable domain reads DSGVTQTPKHLITATGQRVTLRCSPRSGDLSVYWYQQSLDQGLQFLIQYYNGEERAKGNILERFSAQQFPDLHSELNLSSLELGDSALYFCASSPLSGASGANEQFFGPGTRLTVL.

This clonotype has at least ten counts. The CDR3 is CASIPIPGTGGGTEAFF. The CDR3 DNA reads as TGCGCCAGCATTCCCATTCCCGGGACAGGGGGTGGCACTGAAGCTTTCTTT. The chain recombines TRBV10-2 with TRBJ1-1; TRBD1 agrees at 11 bases. The germline gives CDR1 WSHSY, CDR2 SAAADI. V shed 7 bases, J shed 4 bases, and the junction held 14 bases outside the gene matches. The CDR3 spans 17 residues.

This chain joins TRBV29-1 and TRBJ1-2; 7 bases line up with TRBD1. J was trimmed by 8 bases and V by 6 bases; bases with no gene match: 9. Looked up from germline, CDR1 is SQVTM and CDR2 is ANQGSEA. This CDR3 has 12 residues. CDR3 loop: CSVQGGSSGYTF. The CDR3 nucleotides are TGCAGCGTCCAGGGGGGAAGCTCAGGCTACACCTTC.

Ten or more counts support this clonotype. The V call is TRBV7-9, the J call TRBJ1-2; TRBD1 is a possible D gene (5 bases). CDR1 SEHNR and CDR2 FQNEAQ come from the germline V gene (reference sequence). The CDR3 spans 15 residues. The V end was cut by 5 bases, the J end by 7 bases, with 20 bases between. As DNA, the CDR3 is TGTGCCAGCAGCAAAGACAAGGGGAATTCCCTTGGCTACACCTTC. Translated: CASSKDKGNSLGYTF.

This clonotype was seen many times. This chain connects TRBV20-1 to TRBJ2-1; unclear D gene. The CDR3 is made up of 16 amino acids. Looked up from germline, CDR1 is DFQATT and CDR2 is SNEGSKA (reference sequence). Trimming left V 1 base short and J 2 bases short, with 15 bases between. The CDR3 region is CSARVPEGATYNEQFF. The CDR3 nucleotides are TGCAGTGCTAGAGTCCCAGAAGGCGCGACCTACAATGAGCAGTTCTTC.

This chain joins TRBV11-2 and TRBJ1-6; D gene uncertain. V gave up 3 bases and J gave up 4 bases, with 4 bases separating them. The CDR3 loop spans 13 amino acids. Germline lookup yields CDR1 SGHAT and CDR2 FQNNGV. CDR3 sequence: CASSLEYNSPLHF. CDR3 coding DNA: TGTGCCAGCAGCTTGGAATATAATTCACCCCTCCACTTT.

This clonotype was observed a few times. This rearrangement joins TRBV27 to TRBJ1-2; tentatively, D is TRBD1 (6 bases). Trimming stripped 10 bases from V and 7 bases from J, with 16 bases between. CDR1 MNHEY and CDR2 SMNVEV come from the germline V gene (reference sequence). CDR3 length equals 12 residues. The CDR3 region is CATVGGRVGYTF. DNA of the CDR3: TGTGCCACCGTCGGGGGGCGGGTTGGCTACACCTTC.